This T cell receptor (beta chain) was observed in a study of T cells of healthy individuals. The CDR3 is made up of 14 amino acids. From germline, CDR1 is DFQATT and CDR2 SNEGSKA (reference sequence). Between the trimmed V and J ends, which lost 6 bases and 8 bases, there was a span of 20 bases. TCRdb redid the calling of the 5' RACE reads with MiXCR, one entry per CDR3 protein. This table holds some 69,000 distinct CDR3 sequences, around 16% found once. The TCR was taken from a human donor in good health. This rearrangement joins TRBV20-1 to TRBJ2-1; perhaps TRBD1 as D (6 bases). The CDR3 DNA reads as TGCAGTGCCCAAGACCCAGGGGTTAGGGATGAGCAGTTCTTC. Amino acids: CSAQDPGVRDEQFF.